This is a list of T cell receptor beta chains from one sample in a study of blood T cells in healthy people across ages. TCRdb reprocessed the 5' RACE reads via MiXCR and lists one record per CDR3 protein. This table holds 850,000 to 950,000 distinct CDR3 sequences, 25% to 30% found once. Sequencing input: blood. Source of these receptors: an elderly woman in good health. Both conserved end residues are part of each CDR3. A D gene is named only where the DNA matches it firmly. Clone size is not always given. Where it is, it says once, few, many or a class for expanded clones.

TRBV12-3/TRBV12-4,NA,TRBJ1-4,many,CASSFLRGLTNEKLFF,TGTGCCAGCAGTTTTTTGCGGGGGCTTACTAATGAAAAACTGTTTTTT
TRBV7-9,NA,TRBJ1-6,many,CASSLGPGGFGNSPLHF,TGTGCCAGCAGCTTAGGGCCCGGGGGGTTCGGCAATTCACCCCTCCACTTT
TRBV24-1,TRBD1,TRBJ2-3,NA,CAASDWTGSTDTQYF,TGTGCCGCCAGTGATTGGACAGGAAGCACAGATACGCAGTATTTT
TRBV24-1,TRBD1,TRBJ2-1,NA,CATSATGGSREDEQFF,TGTGCCACCAGTGCCACAGGGGGCTCCAGGGAAGATGAGCAGTTCTTC
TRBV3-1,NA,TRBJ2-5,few,CASSLSGKQETQYF,TGTGCCAGCAGCTTATCGGGGAAACAAGAGACCCAGTACTTC
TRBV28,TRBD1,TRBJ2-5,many,CASSWTGGGEKQYF,TGTGCCAGCAGTTGGACAGGGGGAGGGGAAAAGCAGTACTTC
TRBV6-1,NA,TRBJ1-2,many,CASSVLGTGSTVHGYTF,TGTGCCAGCAGTGTCCTCGGAACAGGGTCTACGGTACATGGCTACACCTTC
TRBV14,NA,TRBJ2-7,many,CASGPPGEQYF,TGTGCCAGCGGTCCCCCAGGGGAGCAGTACTTC
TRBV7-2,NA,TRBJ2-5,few,CASSLNWGGGQGETQYF,TGTGCCAGCAGCCTAAATTGGGGGGGGGGCCAAGGAGAGACCCAGTACTTC
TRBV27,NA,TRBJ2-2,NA,CASSLASGAVGELFF,TGTGCCAGCAGTTTAGCTTCAGGGGCGGTCGGGGAGCTGTTTTTT
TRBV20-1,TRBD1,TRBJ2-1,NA,CSASTRQGERTPHNEQFF,TGCAGTGCTAGTACGAGACAGGGAGAGCGGACCCCGCACAATGAGCAGTTCTTC
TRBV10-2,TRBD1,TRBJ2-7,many,CASRQGPSYEQYF,TGCGCCAGCAGACAGGGGCCCTCCTACGAGCAGTACTTC
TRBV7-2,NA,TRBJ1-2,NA,CASSLPSGVGYGYTF,TGTGCCAGCAGCTTACCCAGCGGAGTAGGGTACGGCTACACCTTC
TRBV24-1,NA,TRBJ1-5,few,CATSDPTSLGQPQHF,TGTGCCACCAGTGACCCGACATCGCTGGGGCAGCCCCAGCATTTT
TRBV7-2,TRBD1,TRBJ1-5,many,CASSPRDRGGDQPQHF,TGTGCCAGCAGCCCCCGGGACAGGGGAGGGGATCAGCCCCAGCATTTT
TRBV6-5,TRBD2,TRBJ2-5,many,CASSSTSGGGRTQYF,TGTGCCAGCAGTTCGACTAGCGGGGGGGGTCGGACCCAGTACTTC
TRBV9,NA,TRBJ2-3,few,CASSAFSGVYTDTQYF,TGTGCCAGCAGCGCTTTTTCGGGGGTATACACAGATACGCAGTATTTT
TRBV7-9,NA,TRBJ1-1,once,CASSVPAGGNTEAFF,TGTGCCAGCAGCGTCCCAGCGGGGGGAAACACTGAAGCTTTCTTT
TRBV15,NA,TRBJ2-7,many,CATSRSQGTLYEQYF,TGTGCCACCAGCAGATCGCAGGGGACCCTCTACGAGCAGTACTTC
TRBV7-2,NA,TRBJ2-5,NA,CASRVSGANEQYF,TGTGCCAGCAGAGTGTCGGGTGCAAATGAGCAGTACTTC
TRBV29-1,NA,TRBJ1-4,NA,CSAQAGRQATNEKLFF,TGCAGCGCCCAAGCGGGCAGGCAAGCAACTAATGAAAAACTGTTTTTT
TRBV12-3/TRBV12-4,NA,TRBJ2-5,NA,CASSFYRADEQYF,TGTGCCAGCAGTTTTTACAGGGCAGATGAGCAGTACTTC
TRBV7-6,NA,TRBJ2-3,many,CASSPLGGTSTDTQYF,TGTGCCAGCAGCCCACTCGGCGGCACTAGCACAGATACGCAGTATTTT
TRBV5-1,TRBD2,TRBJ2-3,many,CASSLASGGRDTQYF,TGCGCCAGCAGCTTAGCTAGCGGTGGGCGGGATACGCAGTATTTT
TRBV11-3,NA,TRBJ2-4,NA,CASSLSGGFDKNIQYF,TGTGCCAGCAGTCTTTCCGGGGGCTTTGACAAAAACATTCAGTACTTC
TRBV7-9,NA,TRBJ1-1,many,CASSLARARISSATEAFF,TGTGCCAGCAGCTTAGCTCGGGCTAGGATTTCCTCGGCCACTGAAGCTTTCTTT
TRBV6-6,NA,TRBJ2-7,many,CASSYSQQGSYEQYF,TGTGCCAGCAGTTACTCTCAACAGGGCTCCTACGAGCAGTACTTC
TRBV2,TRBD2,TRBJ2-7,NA,CASSEGLGGADEQYF,TGTGCCAGCAGTGAAGGTCTCGGGGGGGCGGACGAGCAGTACTTC
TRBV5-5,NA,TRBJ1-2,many,CASSLGQWGGYTF,TGTGCCAGCAGCTTGGGACAATGGGGCGGCTACACCTTC
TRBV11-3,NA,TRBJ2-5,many,CASSLRLPLQETQYF,TGTGCCAGCAGCTTAAGATTACCCCTCCAAGAGACCCAGTACTTC
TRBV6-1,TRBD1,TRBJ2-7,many,CASSPGQGARYEQYF,TGTGCCAGCAGTCCGGGACAGGGGGCGCGATACGAGCAGTACTTC
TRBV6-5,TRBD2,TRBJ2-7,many,CASSFGTRGYEQYF,TGTGCCAGCAGTTTCGGGACTAGAGGCTACGAGCAGTACTTC
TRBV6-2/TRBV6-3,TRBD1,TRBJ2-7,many,CASMETDRIPYEQYF,TGTGCCAGCATGGAGACGGACAGGATTCCCTACGAGCAGTACTTC
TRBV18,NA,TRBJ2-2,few,CASGGTNTGELFF,TGTGCCAGCGGCGGGACAAACACCGGGGAGTTGTTTTTT
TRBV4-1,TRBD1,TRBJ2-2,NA,CASSQGQAGTGELFF,TGCGCCAGCAGCCAGGGACAGGCCGGGACCGGGGAGCTGTTTTTT
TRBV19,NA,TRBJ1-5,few,CASTQRAESKPQHF,TGTGCCAGTACCCAACGGGCAGAAAGTAAGCCCCAGCATTTT